Listed below are T cell receptor beta chains from one sample, sequenced in a study of OX40 agonist ivuxolimab in advanced cancers. Clones were sequenced by immunoSEQ multiplex PCR, and TCRdb holds only the in-frame ones, with some missing. The sample records 55,000 to 60,000 clones, around nine tenths being singletons. The sample in question was CD4+ or CD8+ T cells sorted from blood, obtained in a trial of the OX40 agonist ivuxolimab. The receptors shown here come from an adult with an advanced solid tumor such as melanoma, head and neck, liver or kidney cancer. The CDR3 runs from the conserved cysteine through the conserved F or W. D genes are given only for firm matches. Rows may omit the clone size; those that give it use once, few, many or a size class.

clone_size	v_call	d_call	j_call	cdr3_aa	cdr3_nt
.	TRBV28	TRBD1	TRBJ2-2	CASVEVPGQGYRELFF	TGTGCCAGCGTTGAGGTACCGGGACAGGGGTACCGGGAGCTGTTTTTT
once	TRBV19	.	TRBJ2-3	CASSRVPSTDTQYF	TGTGCCAGTAGCAGAGTTCCTAGCACAGATACGCAGTATTTT
.	TRBV11-2	TRBD2	TRBJ2-7	CASSLDLGSGMYQYF	TGTGCCAGCAGCTTAGATCTTGGTAGCGGGATGTATCAGTACTTC
.	TRBV5-6	TRBD2	TRBJ2-3	CASSGLAGGLDTQYF	TGTGCCAGCAGCGGTCTAGCGGGAGGTTTAGATACGCAGTATTTT
.	TRBV5-1	TRBD1	TRBJ1-6	CASSPTGGKSPLHF	TGCGCCAGCAGCCCTACAGGGGGCAAATCACCCCTCCACTTT
.	TRBV28	TRBD2	TRBJ2-1	CASSLKGRIAGKTYNEQFF	TGTGCCAGCAGTTTAAAGGGTAGGATAGCGGGAAAAACCTACAATGAGCAGTTCTTC
.	TRBV19	.	TRBJ2-1	CASRGSSSSYNEQFF	TGTGCCAGTAGGGGTAGCAGCAGCTCCTACAATGAGCAGTTCTTC
.	TRBV5-1	.	TRBJ2-3	CASSSGGLRNPQYF	TGCGCCAGCAGCTCAGGGGGGCTCCGTAATCCGCAGTATTTT
.	TRBV5-7	.	TRBJ2-5	CASSLQGYLETQYF	TGTGCCAGCAGCCTACAGGGCTACTTAGAGACCCAGTACTTC
.	TRBV28	TRBD1	TRBJ2-1	CASSLWGSGGYEQFF	TGTGCCAGCAGTTTGTGGGGATCAGGGGGATATGAGCAGTTCTTC
.	TRBV10-1	.	TRBJ2-1	CASSESGGPPYNEQFF	TGCGCCAGCAGTGAGTCCGGGGGGCCCCCCTACAATGAGCAGTTCTTC
.	TRBV7-9	.	TRBJ1-1	CASSLDQDTEAFF	TGTGCCAGCAGCTTAGATCAGGACACTGAAGCTTTCTTT
.	TRBV18	TRBD2	TRBJ2-1	CASSPPLSGVYNEQFF	TGTGCCAGCTCACCACCGCTTAGCGGGGTCTACAATGAGCAGTTCTTC
.	TRBV7-3	.	TRBJ2-5	CASSFTGSQEETQYF	TGTGCCAGCAGCTTTACAGGGAGTCAGGAGGAGACCCAGTACTTC
.	TRBV28	TRBD1	TRBJ1-6	CASKTGGENSPLHF	TGTGCCAGCAAAACAGGGGGGGAGAATTCACCCCTCCACTTT
.	TRBV6-5	TRBD2	TRBJ2-5	CASSSPGLADPGGQYF	TGTGCCAGCAGTTCGCCGGGACTAGCGGACCCGGGCGGCCAGTACTTC
.	TRBV9	.	TRBJ2-7	CASSVAGEKPYEQYF	TGTGCCAGCAGCGTAGCGGGAGAAAAACCCTACGAGCAGTACTTC
.	TRBV28	TRBD1	TRBJ1-1	CASRQPGQVNTEAFF	TGTGCCAGCAGGCAACCGGGACAGGTGAACACTGAAGCTTTCTTT
few	TRBV10-1	TRBD2	TRBJ2-1	CASSGAGIYNEQFF	TGCGCCAGCAGTGGAGCGGGAATTTACAATGAGCAGTTCTTC
.	TRBV7-9	TRBD1	TRBJ1-1	CASSNTPGQGRQTEAFF	TGTGCCAGCAGCAACACACCGGGACAGGGCAGGCAAACTGAAGCTTTCTTT
.	TRBV6-1	.	TRBJ1-1	CASSVTPDLNTEAFF	TGTGCCAGCAGTGTCACTCCCGACTTGAACACTGAAGCTTTCTTT
.	TRBV28	.	TRBJ2-7	CASSSHLGPYEQYF	TGTGCCAGCAGTTCACACTTAGGACCCTACGAGCAGTACTTC
few	TRBV28	.	TRBJ2-7	CASTTGVSYEQYF	TGTGCCAGCACAACGGGGGTATCGTACGAGCAGTACTTC
.	TRBV6-1	TRBD1	TRBJ1-5	CASKGQGGRDQPQHF	TGTGCCAGCAAGGGACAGGGAGGTCGGGATCAGCCCCAGCATTTT
.	TRBV5-1	.	TRBJ1-2	CASSLSAEANYGYTF	TGCGCCAGCAGCTTGTCAGCAGAAGCTAACTATGGCTACACCTTC
.	TRBV4-1	TRBD1	TRBJ1-1	CASTLDRGSTEAFF	TGCGCCAGCACCTTGGACAGGGGGAGCACTGAAGCTTTCTTT
.	TRBV18	TRBD2	TRBJ2-5	CASSPTSGRTETQYF	TGTGCCAGCTCACCTACCAGCGGGAGAACAGAGACCCAGTACTTC
.	TRBV29-1	.	TRBJ2-7	CSVSQGGTKYF	TGCAGCGTTTCCCAGGGGGGGACAAAGTACTTC
.	TRBV4-3	TRBD2	TRBJ2-7	CASSQQGLGEQYF	TGCGCCAGCAGCCAACAGGGACTAGGCGAGCAGTACTTC
.	TRBV19	.	TRBJ1-5	CASSMVTPLSNQPQHF	TGTGCCAGTAGTATGGTTACTCCGCTTAGCAATCAGCCCCAGCATTTT
.	TRBV18	TRBD2	TRBJ2-1	CASSPPVSGTSFNEQFF	TGTGCCAGCTCACCACCAGTTAGCGGGACTAGCTTCAATGAGCAGTTCTTC
.	TRBV19	.	TRBJ1-5	CASSIQVFGGQPQHF	TGTGCCAGTAGTATTCAGGTTTTCGGAGGTCAGCCCCAGCATTTT